This T cell receptor beta chain came from a study of blood T cell repertoires in COVID-19. Whole-study context: There were acute and convalescent COVID-19 samples, and they came from the United States, Italy and Spain. Sources were T cells, B-cell-depleted T cells, or PBMCs; the material itself was cDNA or gDNA.

Original handling: Amplification of reference gene primers was used by the study to estimate nucleated cell counts. Clones were sequenced by immunoSEQ multiplex PCR, and TCRdb holds only the in-frame ones, with some missing. Clone size and the V and J calls come from that table; the DNA yielded D and trimming. The sample has over 150,000 clones; less than 90% are singletons. CDR3 length: 16 residues. The V gene lost 1 base and the J gene lost 5 bases, with 14 bases spanning the gap. The germline gives CDR1 LGHDT, CDR2 YNNKEL (reference sequence). The sample holds a few counts of this clone. The J gene is TRBJ2-2, the V gene TRBV3-1 (or the pseudogene TRBV3-2); D may be TRBD1 (5 bases). This TCR was sampled from a man younger than 30 with active or convalescent COVID-19. The specimen sequenced was peripheral blood. This CDR3 is CASSQVSRVKTGELFF. The CDR3, as DNA: TGTGCCAGCAGCCAAGTTAGCAGGGTCAAAACCGGGGAGCTGTTTTTT.